This T cell receptor (beta chain) was profiled in a study of cytomegalovirus exposure and HLA in healthy donors. Study details: Within an early data release were about 85 million unique TCRs drawn from HLA-typed donors.

This clone has more than one count but fewer than ten. Its cognate antigen is unknown. Notes on the study in general: One cluster of highly shared sequence variants probably arose as a sequencing artifact. In a later analysis, a missense DCLRE1C variant was linked to TCR beta V- and J-gene trimming. A prior analysis recorded that most TCR beta V segments were productive about 87% or about 30% of the time.

PCR employed 60 Vbeta and 13 Jbeta primers. Sequencing was performed with immunoSEQ multiplex PCR; in TCRdb, only in-frame clones are kept and a portion is missing. The table shows 120,000 or so clones, with over 60% occurring only once. CDR1 SGHTA and CDR2 FQGTGA come from the germline V gene. V lost 5 bases and J 5 bases, leaving 18 bases between the germline ends. This CDR3 region has 15 residues. The specimen was PBMCs. This receptor was taken from a woman aged 55-70 years in good health and CMV-seropositive. The chain joins TRBV7-3 to TRBJ2-5; D possibly corresponds to TRBD2 (5 bases). The CDR3: CASSPGFGVSETQYF. The CDR3, as DNA: TGTGCCAGCAGCCCGGGTTTCGGGGTTTCGGAGACCCAGTACTTC.